Following are 17 T cell receptor beta chains from one sample sequenced in a study of T cells in Graves' hyperthyroidism and ophthalmopathy. Amplification targeted TCR beta CDR3 regions from RNA transcripts. A first-round RT-PCR of the TCR CDR3 used the HTBI primer set. MiXCR was run by TCRdb on the multiplex PCR reads, yielding one entry per CDR3 protein. The sample shows about 380,000 distinct CDR3 sequences, less than 20% of them seen only once. Material for sequencing was blood. These receptors came from a man younger than 35 with Graves' ophthalmopathy.

This clonotype was seen ten or more times. This CDR3 is CASSFSQANYQPQHF. The DNA for the CDR3 is TGTGCCAGCAGCTTCTCACAGGCTAACTATCAGCCCCAGCATTTT. The rearrangement links TRBV5-8 to TRBJ1-5; possibly TRBD1 for D (5 bases). The CDR3 has 15 residues. Germline loops: CDR1 SGHTS, CDR2 YDEGEE. The germline V and J ends were trimmed by 2 bases and 5 bases, with 14 bases remaining between them.

The rearrangement joins TRBV30 to TRBJ1-5, with D hard to call. The germline CDR1 and CDR2 sequences are GTSNPN and SVGIG (reference sequence). The CDR3 has 15 residues. Trimming shortened V by 1 base and J by 4 bases, and 14 bases separated the two germline ends. CDR3 coding DNA: TGTGCCTGGAGTGAACGGTGGGGAACAAATCAGCCCCAGCATTTT. As protein: CAWSERWGTNQPQHF.

The chain is built from TRBV7-7 and TRBJ2-2; the D gene is possibly TRBD2 (6 bases). This CDR3 has 13 residues. The germline CDR1 and CDR2 sequences are SSHAT and FNYEAQ (reference sequence). CDR3 residues: CTSSLDLTGELFF. CDR3 DNA sequence: TGTACTAGCAGCTTAGACCTCACCGGGGAGCTGTTTTTT.

The chain links TRBV20-1 to TRBJ1-5, with D maybe TRBD1 (6 bases). CDR1 is DFQATT, CDR2 SNEGSKA, per germline (reference sequence). V shed 0 bases and J shed 9 bases, with 27 bases lying between them. This CDR3 spans 18 amino acids. The DNA of the CDR3 is TGCAGTGCTAGAGATTTAGGGGGTAGGGAGACAGGACGTTCGCCCCAGCATTTT. Protein: CSARDLGGRETGRSPQHF.

The chain links TRBV7-6 to TRBJ1-1; D is ambiguous. Between the trimmed V and J ends, which lost 0 bases and 4 bases, there was a span of 12 bases. Germline V gives CDR1 SGHVS, CDR2 FNYEAQ. CDR3 length: 15 amino acids. CDR3 in DNA: TGTGCCAGCAGCTTAGCCCGACCGGGCAGCACTGAAGCTTTCTTT. Its protein is CASSLARPGSTEAFF.

At least ten counts were recorded for this clonotype. The chain carries TRBV3-1 and TRBJ1-2, with 7 nucleotides matching TRBD1. Trimming took 0 bases from V and 10 from J; bases not matched to a gene: 11. CDR1 LGHDT and CDR2 YNNKEL come from the germline V gene (reference sequence). This CDR3 spans 15 amino acids. In DNA, the CDR3 is TGTGCCAGCAGCCAAGATAGGGACAGCGCACATGACTACACCTTC. Encoded protein: CASSQDRDSAHDYTF.

In this sample, this clonotype turned up many times. This chain uses TRBV12-3 or TRBV12-4 with TRBJ1-5; weak D call: TRBD1 (6 bases). The CDR3 contains 14 residues. V was pared by 5 bases and J by 7 bases, with 15 bases between. The CDR3 protein is CASSRTGISQPQHF. The CDR3, as DNA: TGTGCCAGCAGTCGTACAGGGATAAGCCAGCCCCAGCATTTT.

This chain uses TRBV13 with TRBJ2-5; D possibly corresponds to TRBD1 (6 bases). V was pared by 4 bases and J by 1 base, with 10 bases between. The CDR3 totals 14 residues. Germline V CDR1 and CDR2: PRHDT, FYEKMQ (reference sequence). The CDR3 DNA reads as TGTGCCAGCAGCTGGGCAGGGGTCCAAGAGACCCAGTACTTC. This translates into CASSWAGVQETQYF.

This clonotype has just a few counts. The V and J genes are TRBV20-1 and TRBJ1-5; D is ambiguous. Looked up from germline, CDR1 is DFQATT and CDR2 is SNEGSKA (reference sequence). The CDR3 loop spans 12 amino acids. Trimming pared 4 bases from V and 6 bases from J, leaving 10 bases between. CDR3 amino acids: CSAIEGRQPQHF. The CDR3 DNA reads as TGCAGTGCTATAGAGGGCCGTCAGCCCCAGCATTTT.

The chain links TRBV18 to TRBJ2-7; 12 positions match TRBD2. The J segment lost 2 bases and the V segment lost 3 bases, leaving 5 bases of the junction unmatched. The CDR3 sequence is 16 residues long. Germline-derived CDR1 and CDR2 are KGHSH and LQKENI. CDR3 residues: CASSPNGLAGPYEQYF. For the CDR3, the DNA is TGTGCCAGCTCACCTAACGGACTAGCGGGACCCTACGAGCAGTACTTC.

This clonotype was seen a handful of times. V and J are TRBV7-9 and TRBJ2-5; D uncertain. Germline CDR1 SEHNR, CDR2 FQNEAQ (reference sequence). V was shortened by 3 bases and J by 0 bases, with 11 bases between the two germline ends. This CDR3 contains 15 residues. CDR3 DNA sequence: TGTGCCAGCAGCTTGGGCATGGGGAACCAAGAGACCCAGTACTTC. Translating gives CASSLGMGNQETQYF.

V gene TRBV6-2 or TRBV6-3 combines with J gene TRBJ2-2; 10 nucleotides agree with TRBD2. Trimming at V came to 2 bases and at J to 6 bases, leaving 6 bases not matched to a gene. The CDR3 runs 16 residues. Per the germline V gene, CDR1 is MNHEY and CDR2 is SVGEGT. DNA of the CDR3: TGTGCCAGCAGTTACGAAGCGGGGGGGCTTTCCGGGGAGCTGTTTTTT. It is translated as CASSYEAGGLSGELFF.

This clonotype appeared a few times. This rearrangement joins TRBV2 to TRBJ2-7; 9 bases fit TRBD1. J lost 1 base, V lost 0 bases, and 1 base had no gene match. The V gene's germline CDR1 is SNHLY and CDR2 FYNNEI. The CDR3 is 15 residues long. Here the CDR3 DNA reads TGTGCCAGCAGTGAAGCCGGGACAGGGTCCTACGAGCAGTACTTC. Protein: CASSEAGTGSYEQYF.

There are many counts of this clonotype. The chain uses TRBV27 and TRBJ1-2, with 8 bases fitting TRBD1. This CDR3 has 15 amino acids. The germline CDR1 and CDR2 sequences are MNHEY and SMNVEV (reference sequence). Unmatched junction bases numbered 11, after V lost 3 bases and J lost 8 bases. In DNA, the CDR3 is TGTGCCAGCAGTTTCCGACAGGGGAGCTTTTGGGGCTACACCTTC. Amino acid sequence: CASSFRQGSFWGYTF.

This chain joins TRBV6-1 and TRBJ2-5; weak D call: TRBD1 (6 bases). The germline V gene has CDR1 MNHNS and CDR2 SASEGT. The CDR3 extends over 15 amino acids. V shed 2 bases and J shed 3 bases, with 13 bases lying between them. The CDR3 sequence is CASSEYRGQKETQYF. The CDR3 DNA sequence: TGTGCCAGCAGTGAATATAGGGGACAAAAAGAGACCCAGTACTTC.

This clonotype showed up just a few times. The genes are TRBV4-2 and TRBJ1-1, with D perhaps TRBD1 (5 bases). V dropped 0 bases and J dropped 0 bases, with 17 bases sitting between them. CDR3 size: 18 residues. From germline, CDR1 is LGHNA and CDR2 YNFKEQ. This CDR3 reads CASSQDWGVGALNTEAFF. For the CDR3, the DNA is TGTGCCAGCAGCCAAGATTGGGGCGTGGGAGCCTTGAACACTGAAGCTTTCTTT.

The table lists this clonotype with many counts. V is TRBV12-3 or TRBV12-4 and J is TRBJ1-1, with TRBD1 matching 7 bases. V dropped 6 bases and J dropped 6; count of bases not matched to a gene: 4. The CDR3 runs to 12 residues. The CDR3 region is CASRTGVAEAFF. As DNA, the CDR3 is TGTGCCAGCAGAACAGGGGTAGCTGAAGCTTTCTTT.